This T cell receptor beta chain derives from a study of blood T cells in healthy people across ages. This clonotype has a count of ten or more. PCR was performed a second time for roughly 6 to 12 cycles using a sample-barcoded 5' primer and a J-beta primer mix. TCRdb fed the 5' RACE reads into MiXCR, producing one record per CDR3 protein. The table shows roughly 560,000 distinct CDR3 sequences, with 20% to 30% occurring only once. V lost 5 bases and J lost 3; bases outside the gene matches: 6. This CDR3 spans 15 amino acids. CDR1 ENHRY and CDR2 SYGVKD come from the germline V gene. The sample was also reused in another study, on T cells of mothers and their children. That report adds: In the second PCR, M1S primer introduced barcodes and 2-4 random bases.

The chain couples TRBV10-3 to TRBJ1-4; TRBD1 agrees at 7 bases. This receptor was obtained from a boy between 5 and 17 years old in good health. Specimen: blood. In DNA, the CDR3 is TGTGCCATCAGTCGGTCCAGGGGGTCTAATGAAAAACTGTTTTTT. Translating it yields CAISRSRGSNEKLFF.